A single sample is the source of the 6 T cell receptor beta chains below, sequenced in a study of T cells of healthy individuals. TCRdb processed the 5' RACE reads anew with MiXCR; each CDR3 protein has one entry. The sample holds tens of thousands of distinct CDR3 sequences, about 4.8% seen once. The receptors come from a female donor in good health.

This clonotype was recorded many times. The chain links TRBV20-1 to TRBJ2-1, with 14 bases identical to TRBD2. Germline trimming cut 6 bases from V and 2 bases from J; bases unmatched to any gene: 9. The CDR3 is 17 amino acids. Germline-derived CDR1 and CDR2 are DFQATT and SNEGSKA (reference sequence). The CDR3 coding sequence is TGCAGTGCGCGGACTAGCGGGAGGACGATCCCCTACAATGAGCAGTTCTTC. It translates to CSARTSGRTIPYNEQFF.

In this sample, this clonotype turned up a few times. V gene TRBV9 combines with J gene TRBJ2-7; D call uncertain. This CDR3 is 14 amino acids long. From germline, CDR1 is SGDLS and CDR2 YYNGEE. Deletions cut 4 bases from V and 1 base from J, with 12 bases between. The CDR3 is CASSPHEVSYEQYF. As DNA, the CDR3 is TGTGCCAGCAGCCCCCATGAGGTGTCCTACGAGCAGTACTTC.

This clonotype was seen many times. The V and J genes are TRBV28 and TRBJ2-7; no clear D gene. Germline assignment: CDR1 MDHEN and CDR2 SYDVKM. The CDR3 is 14 residues long. The V end was cut by 6 bases, the J end by 2 bases, with 14 bases between. DNA for the CDR3: TGTGCCAGCAGCCTCGCCGCCTACACCTACGAGCAGTACTTC. Residues: CASSLAAYTYEQYF.

This clonotype was counted ten times or more. This sequence joins TRBV27 and TRBJ2-3; weak D call: TRBD2 (6 bases). Trimming removed 3 bases at V and 4 bases at J, with 14 bases between. Germline CDR1 is MNHEY and CDR2 is SMNVEV (reference sequence). There are 15 residues in the CDR3. CDR3 nucleotide sequence: TGTGCCAGCAGTTTCATCGGCGGGACCCCAGATACGCAGTATTTT. Translating it yields CASSFIGGTPDTQYF.

This clonotype has ten or more counts. V is TRBV6-1 and J is TRBJ1-5, with D hard to call. The CDR3 contains 14 residues. Germline V gives CDR1 MNHNS, CDR2 SASEGT. V lost 6 bases, J lost 3 bases, and 12 bases lay in between. For the CDR3, the DNA is TGTGCCAGCAGGGTCGAAGAGAACAATCAGCCCCAGCATTTT. Translation gives CASRVEENNQPQHF.

This clonotype was seen repeatedly, ten times or more. The chain carries TRBV20-1 and TRBJ2-1, with 11 nucleotides matching TRBD2. The germline V gene encodes CDR1 DFQATT and CDR2 SNEGSKA (reference sequence). Losses at the gene ends were 5 bases for V and 6 bases for J; bases not matched to a gene: 6. The CDR3 totals 14 residues. The DNA for the CDR3 is TGCAGTGCTTTTCACGGACTAGCGGGCAATGAGCAGTTCTTC. Translation gives CSAFHGLAGNEQFF.